These T cell receptor beta chains were read from a single sample in a study of technical replicates of blood from a few donors. Sequenced by immunoSEQ multiplex PCR; TCRdb stores in-frame clones only, minus some. The sample lists about 81,000 clones, 80% to 90% seen once, with roughly 4% in the top ten. Material for sequencing was PBMCs. Source of these receptors: a human donor in good health. Some clones in this sample may be carry-over from other donors' samples. Both conserved end residues are part of each CDR3. D genes are given only for firm matches. Clone size is shown for a subset of rows, as once, few, many or a class of expanded clone.

CDR3nt | CDR3aa | abundance | d_gene | len | j_gene | v_gene
TGCAGCGTTGTGTTTGGGACAGGGGCGTACGAGCAGTACTTC | CSVVFGTGAYEQYF | - | TRBD1 | 14 | TRBJ2-7 | TRBV29-1
TGTGCCAGCAGCTTAGGCAGGGAACACCCCCAGCATTTT | CASSLGREHPQHF | - | - | 13 | TRBJ1-5 | TRBV7-8
TGTGCCAGCAGTCTCGACAGGGCATATGGCTACACCTTC | CASSLDRAYGYTF | few | TRBD1 | 13 | TRBJ1-2 | TRBV6-1
TGTGCCAGCAGCTTGCGGGGGACGATTACAAACTTC | CASSLRGTITNF | - | - | 12 | TRBJ2-5 | TRBV5-4
TGCAGCGTGTCCCAGGGGGAAAGGTCACCCCTCCACTTT | CSVSQGERSPLHF | - | TRBD1 | 13 | TRBJ1-6 | TRBV29-1
TGTGCCAGCAGCCCAGGGACAAACGGGAATTCACCCCTCCACTTT | CASSPGTNGNSPLHF | - | - | 15 | TRBJ1-6 | TRBV9
TGTGCCAGCAGTGAAGCAGCAGGACAGAGAGACTACACCTTC | CASSEAAGQRDYTF | - | - | 14 | TRBJ1-2 | TRBV6-1
TGTGCCAGCAGCTTAGGAGGGAGCGGGGGCATGTACACAGATACGCAGTATTTT | CASSLGGSGGMYTDTQYF | - | TRBD2 | 18 | TRBJ2-3 | TRBV7-2
TGTGCCAGCAGCTTAGGGGACAGGGCGTCAAACGAGCAGTACTTC | CASSLGDRASNEQYF | - | TRBD1 | 15 | TRBJ2-7 | TRBV7-8
TGTGCCAGCAGCCAACGGAGCAGAGAGCAGTTCTTC | CASSQRSREQFF | - | - | 12 | TRBJ2-1 | TRBV14
TGTGCCAGCAGTGTACTAGCGGAAACCTACGAGCAGTACTTC | CASSVLAETYEQYF | - | TRBD2 | 14 | TRBJ2-7 | TRBV6-5
TGTGCCAGCAGCCGGACTAGCGGGGGCCACAATGAGCAGTTCTTC | CASSRTSGGHNEQFF | - | TRBD2 | 15 | TRBJ2-1 | TRBV2
TGCGCCAGCAAGAGGGGGGATTTAGGGAGCGGGAGCTACGAGCAGTACTTC | CASKRGDLGSGSYEQYF | - | TRBD2 | 17 | TRBJ2-7 | TRBV5-1
TGCGCCAGCAGCGAGACTTCAGCCTACGAGCAGTACTTC | CASSETSAYEQYF | - | - | 13 | TRBJ2-7 | TRBV5-1
TGCGCCAGCAGCTCCACAGGGAGGGACACTGAAGCTTTCTTT | CASSSTGRDTEAFF | - | - | 14 | TRBJ1-1 | TRBV5-1
TGTGCCAGCAGCTTACAGGACAGATCTAACACTGAAGCTTTCTTT | CASSLQDRSNTEAFF | - | - | 15 | TRBJ1-1 | TRBV5-4
TGTGCCAGCAGTACGTTGACTAGCGGGAGCTACGAGCAGTACTTC | CASSTLTSGSYEQYF | - | TRBD2 | 15 | TRBJ2-7 | TRBV6-5
TGTGCCAGCAGCTTAGAGAACCGGTATTCACCCCTCCACTTT | CASSLENRYSPLHF | few | - | 14 | TRBJ1-6 | TRBV7-9
TGCGCCAGCAGCACCGGGACAGGAGAGACCCAGTACTTC | CASSTGTGETQYF | - | TRBD1 | 13 | TRBJ2-5 | TRBV5-1
TGTGCCAGCAGCCTCCGACTCTACGAGCAGTACTTC | CASSLRLYEQYF | - | - | 12 | TRBJ2-7 | TRBV7-9
TGTGCCAGCAGCTTAGGATCCTCCCTCGGACTAGCGGGAGTCTACGAGCAGTACTTC | CASSLGSSLGLAGVYEQYF | - | TRBD2 | 19 | TRBJ2-7 | TRBV7-8
TGCGCCAGCAGCTTGTCCTCCCACAATGAGCAGTTCTTC | CASSLSSHNEQFF | - | - | 13 | TRBJ2-1 | TRBV5-1